Below are 21 T cell receptor beta chains sequenced from a single sample in a study of T cell clonotyping in hematopoietic cell transplantation. TCRdb's table, derived via immunoSEQ multiplex PCR, lists solely in-frame clones and lacks some. Seen here are roughly 13,000 clones, around 90% observed once, and the top ten hold less than 9%. The sequencing used PBMCs, collected 100 days after allogeneic stem cell transplant. These receptors were taken from a female patient in her 50s who had an allogeneic stem cell transplant from an unrelated donor, so the T cells may come from the graft donor. Some clones in this sample may be carry-over from other donors' samples.

This rearrangement joins TRBV6-1 to TRBJ1-5; D call uncertain. From germline, CDR1 is MNHNS and CDR2 SASEGT. V was shortened by 3 bases and J by 4 bases, with 16 bases between the two germline ends. The CDR3 runs to 16 residues. This chain's CDR3 is CASSDSHGIMNQPQHF. The CDR3 DNA reads as TGTGCCAGCAGTGATTCACACGGAATAATGAATCAGCCCCAGCATTTT.

The chain combines TRBV5-1 with TRBJ2-7; possibly TRBD1 or TRBD2 for D (5 bases each). Germline values: CDR1 SGHRS, CDR2 YFSETQ. V lost 0 bases and J lost 0, with 25 bases in between. CDR3 size: 20 residues. The CDR3 nucleotides read TGCGCCAGCAGCTTGGCCGGGTTAGCTTTCGGGGCGTCTAGCTCCTACGAGCAGTACTTC. This sequence encodes CASSLAGLAFGASSSYEQYF.

The chain uses TRBV7-2 and TRBJ1-2; D call uncertain. CDR3 size: 11 residues. V gave up 2 bases and J gave up 5 bases, with 3 bases separating them. CDR1 and CDR2 (germline): SGHTA, FQGNSA. CDR3 residues: CASSLWYGYTF. CDR3 coding DNA: TGTGCCAGCAGCTTATGGTATGGCTACACCTTC.

This rearrangement joins TRBV6-6 to TRBJ1-2; 8 bases line up with TRBD1. The germline V gene encodes CDR1 MNHNY and CDR2 SVGAGI (reference sequence). The CDR3 spans 15 residues. V was pared by 6 bases and J by 4 bases, with 10 bases of the junction left unmatched. DNA for the CDR3: TGTGCCAGCAGCTACGGGACAGGCGCTAGCTATGGCTACACCTTC. Translated, it gives CASSYGTGASYGYTF.

The V call is TRBV7-9, the J call TRBJ2-3; 7 bases agree with TRBD1. CDR1 is SEHNR, CDR2 FQNEAQ, per germline (reference sequence). The CDR3 is 15 amino acids. Trimming took 3 bases from V and 4 from J; bases not matched to a gene: 7. The CDR3 coding sequence is TGTGCCAGCAGCTTCCGAAAGGGGGCTTCAGATACGCAGTATTTT. Translation gives CASSFRKGASDTQYF.

The chain employs TRBV18 and TRBJ1-5; 8 nucleotides line up with TRBD1. The trim removed 3 bases at V and 5 bases at J, leaving 12 bases unmatched. The CDR3 totals 17 residues. CDR1 KGHSH and CDR2 LQKENI come from the germline V gene. The CDR3 DNA reads as TGTGCCAGCTCACCCTACGGACAGGGAGATAGGGATCAGCCCCAGCATTTT. Translated: CASSPYGQGDRDQPQHF.

The rearrangement joins TRBV19 to TRBJ2-2; a weak D match, TRBD2 (5 bases). Trimming took 8 bases from V and 8 from J, leaving 21 bases between them. Germline lookup yields CDR1 LNHDA and CDR2 SQIVND (reference sequence). The CDR3 totals 15 residues. The CDR3 nucleotides read TGTGCCAGTCGAAATGGACGATGGGTAGCGGGGGAGCTGTTTTTT. Residues: CASRNGRWVAGELFF.

V and J are TRBV19 and TRBJ1-1; the D is unclear. CDR3 length: 14 residues. CDR1 is LNHDA and CDR2 is SQIVND in the germline V gene (reference sequence). The V and J ends lost 6 bases and 1 base respectively, with 12 bases between them. The CDR3 coding sequence is TGTGCCAGTAGCCCCCAACAGAGGAACACTGAAGCTTTCTTT. Its translation is CASSPQQRNTEAFF.

The rearrangement links TRBV27 to TRBJ1-4; D gene unclear. The CDR3 runs to 17 residues. Germline V gene lookup returns CDR1 MNHEY and CDR2 SMNVEV (reference sequence). V lost 5 bases and J lost 3, with 19 bases in between. The CDR3 sequence is CASSHRFGVNANEKLFF. In DNA, the CDR3 is TGTGCCAGCAGTCACCGATTCGGGGTGAATGCTAATGAAAAACTGTTTTTT.

This rearrangement joins TRBV5-1 to TRBJ2-2, with TRBD1 as a possible D gene (5 bases). Germline assignment: CDR1 SGHRS and CDR2 YFSETQ. The CDR3 runs to 15 residues. V shed 9 bases and J shed 5 bases, with 20 bases lying between them. The CDR3 reads CANIGYQAGTGELFF. In DNA, the CDR3 is TGCGCCAACATCGGCTATCAGGCAGGGACCGGGGAGCTGTTTTTT.

This chain links TRBV5-5 with TRBJ1-1, with a possible D match to TRBD1 (5 bases). Trimming left V 0 bases short and J 0 bases short, with 9 bases between. The CDR3 length is 15 residues. The V gene's germline CDR1 is SGHKS and CDR2 YYEKEE (reference sequence). DNA for the CDR3: TGTGCCAGCAGCTTGGAGGCCAGGGTGAACACTGAAGCTTTCTTT. Protein sequence: CASSLEARVNTEAFF.

The chain links TRBV5-8 to TRBJ1-3; possible D gene TRBD1, 6 bases. CDR1 and CDR2 (germline): SGHTS, YDEGEE. The ends were cut back, 1 base at V and 0 bases at J, with 11 bases in the middle. This CDR3 is built from 16 residues. The CDR3, as DNA: TGTGCCAGCAGCTTGCGGGGGGGGCTCTCTGGAAACACCATATATTTT. Its translation: CASSLRGGLSGNTIYF.

The chain uses TRBV7-7 and TRBJ2-1; 11 bases align to TRBD1. From germline, CDR1 is SSHAT and CDR2 FNYEAQ (reference sequence). V shed 5 bases, J shed 3 bases, and the junction held 3 bases outside the gene matches. The CDR3 length is 15 residues. The CDR3 loop reads CASSLDRGLYNEQFF. For the CDR3, the DNA is TGTGCCAGCAGCCTGGACAGGGGGCTCTACAATGAGCAGTTCTTC.

The chain has TRBV5-1 and TRBJ1-2; the D gene is possibly TRBD1 (6 bases). Germline V gene sequence: CDR1 SGHRS, CDR2 YFSETQ. Trimming removed 6 bases from V and 5 bases from J, with 20 bases in between. The CDR3 extends over 15 amino acids. The CDR3 loop reads CASTPMDSDPYGYTF. In DNA form, the CDR3 reads TGCGCCAGCACCCCTATGGACAGCGACCCTTATGGCTACACCTTC. Supplemented by reference TRBV5-1 and TRBJ1-2, the full variable domain reads KAGVTQTPRYLIKTRGQQVTLSCSPISGHRSVSWYQQTPGQGLQFLFEYFSETQRNKGNFPGRFSGRQFSNSRSEMNVSTLELGDSALYLCASTPMDSDPYGYTFGSGTRLTVV.

The chain combines TRBV5-4 with TRBJ2-2, with 10 bases that match TRBD2. V was clipped by 5 bases and J by 4 bases; unmatched bases: 8. CDR1 and CDR2 from the germline V gene are SGHNT and YYREEE (reference sequence). The CDR3 consists of 16 residues. CDR3 bases: TGTGCCAGCAGGGCGGGTAGCGGGAGGTTCACCGGGGAGCTGTTTTTT. Protein sequence: CASRAGSGRFTGELFF.

The V call is TRBV6-5, the J call TRBJ2-4; D may be TRBD2 (6 bases). CDR3 length equals 12 residues. Germline V gives CDR1 MNHEY, CDR2 SVGAGI. V was shortened by 5 bases and J by 13 bases, with 15 bases between the two germline ends. CDR3 protein: CASSTGTAIQYF. In DNA, the CDR3 is TGTGCCAGCAGTACCGGGACTGCCATACAGTACTTC.

The chain links TRBV2 to TRBJ2-2, with D perhaps TRBD2 (8 bases). The CDR3 covers 16 residues. The V and J ends lost 5 bases and 2 bases respectively, with 15 bases between them. Germline-derived CDR1 and CDR2 are SNHLY and FYNNEI. The CDR3 spells CASSREGTANTGELFF. The CDR3 nucleotides read TGTGCCAGCAGTCGGGAGGGGACAGCTAACACCGGGGAGCTGTTTTTT.

The chain uses TRBV2 and TRBJ1-2; TRBD1 aligns across 9 bases. This CDR3 region has 12 residues. J gave up 8 bases and V 3 bases, and 1 base lay outside the gene matches. The germline V gene has CDR1 SNHLY and CDR2 FYNNEI. CDR3 nucleotides: TGTGCCAGCAGTGAGACAGGGGGAGGCTACACCTTC. It is translated as CASSETGGGYTF.

The sample holds one count of this clone. V usage is TRBV9 and J usage is TRBJ2-3; 8 bases fit TRBD2. Germline CDR1 and CDR2: SGDLS and YYNGEE. The length of the CDR3 is 14 residues. After removal of 4 bases from V and 3 bases from J, the junction contained 4 bases not matched to a gene. CDR3 sequence reads: CASSSSGGTDTQYF. The CDR3 nucleotides read TGTGCCAGCAGCTCGAGCGGGGGAACAGATACGCAGTATTTT.

This sequence joins TRBV28 and TRBJ2-7; 9 nucleotides match TRBD2. The CDR3 is made up of 16 amino acids. J lost 2 bases, V lost 5 bases, and 10 bases had no gene match. Germline V gene sequence: CDR1 MDHEN, CDR2 SYDVKM. The CDR3, as DNA: TGTGCCAGCAGTCAAGCTAGCGGGAATACCCCCTACGAGCAGTACTTC. It yields the protein CASSQASGNTPYEQYF.

This clone is a singleton in its sample. V and J are TRBV6-6 and TRBJ1-5, with 10 bases identical to TRBD1. There are 16 residues in the CDR3. Per the germline V gene, CDR1 is MNHNY and CDR2 is SVGAGI (reference sequence). With 2 bases clipped from V and 3 bases from J, the junction kept 4 bases outside the gene matches. In DNA form, the CDR3 reads TGTGCCAGCAGTTACGGGACAGGGGCCACCAATCAGCCCCAGCATTTT. Translation: CASSYGTGATNQPQHF.